This T cell receptor beta chain appears in the sequencing data of a study of T cells after yellow fever vaccination. The sample holds a few counts of this clonotype. Each CDR3 protein is one row after TCRdb ran MiXCR on the 5' RACE reads. The top ten hold roughly 19% of the sample, which has under 500,000 distinct CDR3 sequences, about 17% seen once. The sequences come from PBMCs, collected before the yellow fever booster vaccination. This TCR derives from a man in his late teens or twenties who received the YFV17D yellow fever vaccine.

CDR3 DNA sequence: TGTGCCACCAGTGATTGGAGCAACACCGGGGAGCTGTTTTTT. It specifies CATSDWSNTGELFF. The J gene is TRBJ2-2, the V gene TRBV24-1, with unresolved D. Trimming stripped 2 bases from V and 2 bases from J, with 5 bases between. CDR1 KGHDR and CDR2 SFDVKD come from the germline V gene. The CDR3 length is 14 residues.